The clone carrying this T cell receptor (beta chain) occurred once. These data are taken from a study of blood T cell repertoires in COVID-19. Study information: The cDNA or gDNA used as material had been derived from T cells, B-cell-depleted T cells, or PBMCs.

As originally analysed: Amplification with reference gene primers provided the estimates of nucleated cell counts. The method was immunoSEQ multiplex PCR; TCRdb's version includes in-frame clones alone and lacks a portion of them. V and J calls and clone size come straight from that table; D and trimming were deduced from the DNA. The sample holds 180,000 or so clones; almost 85% are singletons and the top ten take less than 9%. The clonotype originates from a man between 35 and 55 years old who had recovered from COVID-19. The specimen sequenced was peripheral blood.

The DNA of the CDR3 is TGTGCCAGCAGCTCGGACAGTGACACGCCCCAGCATTTT. As protein: CASSSDSDTPQHF. This chain uses TRBV5-4 with TRBJ1-5, with a weak D call TRBD1 (6 bases). The germline CDR1 and CDR2 sequences are SGHNT and YYREEE (reference sequence). Trimming left V 3 bases short and J 9 bases short, with 13 bases between. This CDR3 contains 13 residues.